Presented here are 20 T cell receptor beta chains from one specimen sequenced in a study of memory B cells and T cells in multiple sclerosis. No antigen has been identified for these receptors. Separate sequencing covered autoproliferating (CFSE-dim) and non-proliferating (CFSE-high) T cells from stimulus-free culture. Roughly 5x10^7 CFSE-labeled PBMCs were cultured less than nine days unstimulated, then replicate wells were pooled. Libraries were prepared by immunoSEQ multiplex PCR; TCRdb keeps only in-frame clonotypes and omits some of them. The profile shows under 50,000 clones, roughly 82% of them singletons. Sequences were obtained from PBMCs from blood kept in culture. The receptor source for this set is a human donor with multiple sclerosis.

This rearrangement joins TRBV29-1 to TRBJ1-1; a possible D gene is TRBD1 (5 bases). The germline V and J ends were trimmed by 1 base and 1 base, with 16 bases remaining between them. This CDR3 has 16 amino acids. The germline V gene has CDR1 SQVTM and CDR2 ANQGSEA. The CDR3 region is CSVEGRQGPTNTEAFF. The CDR3 nucleotides read TGCAGCGTTGAAGGACGGCAGGGACCAACGAACACTGAAGCTTTCTTT.

V gene TRBV5-1 combines with J gene TRBJ2-7; D call uncertain. CDR3 length: 13 residues. Germline V gene sequence: CDR1 SGHRS, CDR2 YFSETQ. V dropped 4 bases and J dropped 3 bases, with 11 bases sitting between them. The CDR3 sequence: CASSTWTGYEQYF. The CDR3 region has the DNA TGCGCCAGCAGCACTTGGACGGGCTACGAGCAGTACTTC.

This clone was seen once. V is TRBV5-4 and J is TRBJ1-1; 10 positions match TRBD1. Germline CDR1 reads SGHNT; CDR2 reads YYREEE (reference sequence). V gave up 4 bases and J gave up 4 bases; unmatched junction bases: 4. The length of the CDR3 is 14 residues. In DNA form, the CDR3 reads TGTGCCAGCAGCGGGGACAGGGGAGGCACTGAAGCTTTCTTT. Protein sequence: CASSGDRGGTEAFF.

The V gene is TRBV30, the J gene TRBJ1-1, with 7 bases fitting TRBD1. The V gene end was trimmed by 3 bases and the J gene end by 0 bases; junction bases not matched to a gene: 4. Looked up from germline, CDR1 is GTSNPN and CDR2 is SVGIG (reference sequence). The CDR3 sequence is 14 residues long. The CDR3 bases are TGTGCCTGGAGGCAGGGGGGCATGAACACTGAAGCTTTCTTT. Translation: CAWRQGGMNTEAFF. The variable domain in full, completed from reference TRBV30 and TRBJ1-1, reads SQTIHQWPATLVQPVGSPLSLECTVEGTSNPNLYWYRQAAGRGLQLLFYSVGIGQISSEVPQNLSASRPQDRQFILSSKKLLLSDSGFYLCAWRQGGMNTEAFFGQGTRLTVV.

The chain links TRBV5-4 to TRBJ2-1; D might be TRBD1 (5 bases). The CDR3 runs 13 residues. V lost 4 bases and J 9 bases, leaving 14 bases between the germline ends. The germline CDR1 and CDR2 sequences are SGHNT and YYREEE (reference sequence). Here the CDR3 reads CASSRPQGCEQFF. CDR3 nucleotides: TGTGCCAGCAGCCGACCCCAGGGATGTGAGCAGTTCTTC.

V usage is TRBV30 and J usage is TRBJ1-5; D call uncertain. The CDR3 is 14 residues long. Trimming shortened V by 1 base and J by 4 bases, and 11 bases separated the two germline ends. CDR1 is GTSNPN, CDR2 SVGIG, per germline (reference sequence). The CDR3: CAWSEVMGNQPQHF. The CDR3 DNA reads as TGTGCCTGGAGTGAGGTGATGGGGAATCAGCCCCAGCATTTT.

The CDR3 region has the DNA TGTGCCAGCAGCTCCCTGACTAGCGCCAGCACAGATACGCAGTATTTT. Protein sequence: CASSSLTSASTDTQYF. The chain uses TRBV7-2 and TRBJ2-3; 8 bases are shared with TRBD2. V lost 4 bases to trimming and J lost 0 bases; unmatched junction nucleotides: 6. Germline V CDR1 and CDR2: SGHTA, FQGNSA. This CDR3 contains 16 residues.

V and J are TRBV7-2 and TRBJ2-1, with 9 positions matching TRBD1. The CDR3 covers 14 residues. V lost 3 bases and J lost 9; bases outside the gene matches: 6. In germline, CDR1 is SGHTA, CDR2 FQGNSA. The CDR3 reads CASSLGTGRTEQFF. CDR3 bases: TGTGCCAGCAGCTTGGGGACAGGGCGGACTGAGCAGTTCTTC.

CDR3 in DNA: TGTGCCAGCTCACCACGTCGGGGGGCGGATGAAAAACTGTTTTTT. Translation gives CASSPRRGADEKLFF. The genes are TRBV18 and TRBJ1-4; D might be TRBD1 (6 bases). V lost 1 base and J lost 6, with 12 bases in between. The germline gives CDR1 KGHSH, CDR2 LQKENI. The CDR3 runs to 15 residues.

The CDR3 here is CASRYSGRGGQPQHF. The CDR3 DNA follows: TGTGCCAGCAGGTATTCTGGCAGGGGTGGTCAGCCCCAGCATTTT. J is TRBJ1-5 and V is TRBV28; D perhaps matches TRBD1 (6 bases). CDR1 is MDHEN and CDR2 is SYDVKM in the germline V gene. This CDR3 has 15 amino acids. V was trimmed by 6 bases and J by 6 bases, leaving 18 bases between them.

The rearrangement uses TRBV28 and TRBJ1-1; 9 positions match TRBD1. Germline CDR1 is MDHEN and CDR2 is SYDVKM. The ends lost 7 bases at V and 1 base at J; junction bases unmatched: 7. This CDR3 has 15 residues. The DNA of the CDR3 is TGTGCCAGCACCAGGGACAGGGAAGAGAACACTGAAGCTTTCTTT. Translating gives CASTRDREENTEAFF.

The J gene is TRBJ2-1, the V gene TRBV7-8; D remains unclear. Germline V gives CDR1 SGHVS, CDR2 FQNEAQ. The CDR3 runs to 14 residues. V gave up 5 bases and J gave up 10 bases, with 18 bases separating them. The DNA for the CDR3 is TGTGCCAGCAGCCTTGGGGATAGCCATGGAGAGCAGTTCTTC. Its translation: CASSLGDSHGEQFF.

Note on this clone: Other DNA sequences in the sample encode the same CDR3. The chain links TRBV5-4 to TRBJ1-1; no clear D gene. This CDR3 is built from 13 residues. CDR1 is SGHNT, CDR2 YYREEE, per germline (reference sequence). V was shortened by 1 base and J by 10 bases, with 14 bases between the two germline ends. In DNA, the CDR3 is TGTGCCAGCAGCTTGCCCGAGGGTCAAGGAGCTTTCTTT. It is translated as CASSLPEGQGAFF.

This rearrangement joins TRBV5-1 to TRBJ2-3, with D unresolved. The CDR3 contains 16 residues. Deletions cut 0 bases from V and 4 bases from J, with 15 bases between. The germline V gene has CDR1 SGHRS and CDR2 YFSETQ. The CDR3 sequence: CASSLEGAVWPDTQYF. For the CDR3, the DNA is TGCGCCAGCAGCTTGGAGGGTGCAGTTTGGCCAGATACGCAGTATTTT.

This chain uses TRBV5-4 with TRBJ1-1; weak D call: TRBD1 (6 bases). Germline V CDR1 and CDR2: SGHNT, YYREEE (reference sequence). V was clipped by 1 base and J by 6 bases, with 13 bases between them. The CDR3 covers 14 residues. The CDR3 DNA is TGTGCCAGCAGCTTGCCTGGGGGGACACCTGAAGCTTTCTTT. It encodes CASSLPGGTPEAFF.

This chain uses TRBV6-5 with TRBJ2-7, with TRBD1 identical over 10 bases. The germline V gene encodes CDR1 MNHEY and CDR2 SVGAGI. J lost 6 bases, V lost 2 bases, and 10 bases had no gene match. The CDR3 contains 16 residues. The CDR3 protein is CASSYRYRDRGSEQYF. The DNA of the CDR3 is TGTGCCAGCAGTTACCGGTACCGGGACAGGGGTTCCGAGCAGTACTTC.

This clone was observed a few times. This chain uses TRBV5-5 with TRBJ1-4, with D hard to call. Trimming left V 6 bases short and J 5 bases short, with 17 bases between. CDR1 SGHKS and CDR2 YYEKEE come from the germline V gene (reference sequence). CDR3 length: 15 residues. The CDR3: CASTFTGLWNEKLFF. In DNA, the CDR3 is TGTGCCAGCACCTTCACGGGTCTATGGAATGAAAAACTGTTTTTT.

Here the CDR3 reads CASSPPGHPYEQYF. CDR3 bases: TGTGCCAGCAGCCCCCCCGGGCATCCCTACGAGCAGTACTTC. The rearrangement links TRBV7-9 to TRBJ2-5, with D hard to call. The J call may not be correct, given that the DNA end is closer to TRBJ2-7. The CDR3 has 14 amino acids. CDR1 and CDR2 (germline): SEHNR, FQNEAQ (reference sequence).

The chain joins TRBV6-5 to TRBJ2-7; a possible D gene is TRBD1 (6 bases). Trimming took 4 bases from V and 3 from J, leaving 13 bases between them. The CDR3 covers 14 residues. Looked up from germline, CDR1 is MNHEY and CDR2 is SVGAGI. CDR3 DNA: TGTGCCAGCAGTTCCACCGGGACAAGCTACGAGCAGTACTTC. Residues: CASSSTGTSYEQYF.

This sequence joins TRBV2 and TRBJ1-5, with TRBD1 identical over 8 bases. CDR3 length: 12 amino acids. CDR1 SNHLY and CDR2 FYNNEI come from the germline V gene. The trim removed 10 bases at V and 11 bases at J, leaving 10 bases unmatched. In DNA form, the CDR3 reads TGTGCCACCCTGGGACAGGATGGGACCCAGCATTTT. As protein: CATLGQDGTQHF.